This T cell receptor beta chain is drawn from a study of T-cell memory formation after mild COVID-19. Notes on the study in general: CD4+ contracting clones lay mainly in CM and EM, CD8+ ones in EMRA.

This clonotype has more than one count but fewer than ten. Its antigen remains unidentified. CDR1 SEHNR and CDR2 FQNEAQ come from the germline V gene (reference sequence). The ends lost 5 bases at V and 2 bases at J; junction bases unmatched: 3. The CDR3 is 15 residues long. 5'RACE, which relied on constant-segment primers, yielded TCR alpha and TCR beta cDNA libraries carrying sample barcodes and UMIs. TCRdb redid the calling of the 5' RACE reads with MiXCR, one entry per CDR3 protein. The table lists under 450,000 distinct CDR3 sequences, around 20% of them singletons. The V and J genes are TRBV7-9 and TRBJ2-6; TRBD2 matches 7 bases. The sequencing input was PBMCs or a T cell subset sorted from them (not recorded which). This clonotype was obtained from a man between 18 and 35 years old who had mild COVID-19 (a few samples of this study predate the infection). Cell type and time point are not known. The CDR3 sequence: CASSVRGAGANVLTF. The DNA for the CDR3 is TGTGCCAGCAGCGTCCGGGGGGCTGGGGCCAACGTCCTGACTTTC.